The 2 T cell receptor beta chains given below trace back to one sample, sequenced in a study of blood T cell repertoires in COVID-19. The repertoire was sequenced with immunoSEQ multiplex PCR; TCRdb's copy has only in-frame clones and lacks some. Of about 50,000 clones in the sample, about 89% were seen once. The specimen sequenced was peripheral blood. These receptors all come from a human donor in a cohort sampled during active COVID-19.

This chain connects TRBV4-3 to TRBJ1-1; the D is unclear. V was pared by 4 bases and J by 0 bases, with 9 bases between. CDR1 LGHNA and CDR2 YSLEER come from the germline V gene. This CDR3 spans 14 amino acids. The CDR3 region is CASSPSRVNTEAFF. CDR3 nucleotides: TGCGCCAGCAGCCCGAGCCGTGTGAACACTGAAGCTTTCTTT.

The chain couples TRBV2 to TRBJ2-1; D gene unclear. V was pared by 6 bases and J by 0 bases, with 6 bases between. The CDR3 runs to 13 residues. The V gene's germline CDR1 is SNHLY and CDR2 FYNNEI. The CDR3 DNA sequence: TGTGCCAGCAGCGGTGTCTCCTACAATGAGCAGTTCTTC. Its translation: CASSGVSYNEQFF.